Listed here are 5 T cell receptor beta chains from one sample, sequenced in a study of identifying expanded T cells in peripheral blood. Only in-frame clones appear in the TCRdb table, and some are missing; sequencing was by immunoSEQ multiplex PCR. The sample includes roughly 75,000 clones, 90% of them seen just once. The sample taken for sequencing was blood. All receptors derive from a person between 18 and 69 years old in good health.

Regarding this clone: This sample also contains other DNA sequences that code for the same CDR3. The rearrangement joins TRBV5-1 to TRBJ2-1; TRBD1 aligns across 10 bases. The CDR3 runs 14 residues. The V gene end was trimmed by 3 bases and the J gene end by 4 bases; junction bases not matched to a gene: 1. Per the germline V gene, CDR1 is SGHRS and CDR2 is YFSETQ. CDR3 region: CASSSGQGYNEQFF. The CDR3 DNA reads TGCGCCAGCAGCTCGGGACAGGGGTACAATGAGCAGTTCTTC.

The rearrangement joins TRBV29-1 to TRBJ2-5; D may be TRBD1 (6 bases). Per germline, CDR1 SQVTM and CDR2 ANQGSEA. There are 12 residues in the CDR3. The germline V and J ends were trimmed by 4 bases and 1 base, with 7 bases remaining between them. CDR3 nucleotide sequence: TGCAGCGTTGTAGGGGGCCAAGAGACCCAGTACTTC. As protein: CSVVGGQETQYF.

This clone appeared a single time. J is TRBJ1-2 and V is TRBV7-2, with a possible D match to TRBD1 (5 bases). Trimming removed 5 bases at V and 4 bases at J, with 14 bases between. The V gene's germline CDR1 is SGHTA and CDR2 FQGNSA. CDR3 length: 14 amino acids. The CDR3 protein is CASSLQGGGYGYTF. The CDR3 DNA reads as TGTGCCAGCAGCCTTCAGGGCGGGGGCTATGGCTACACCTTC. The entire variable domain, with the rest obtained from reference TRBV7-2 and TRBJ1-2, is as follows: GAGVSQSPSNKVTEKGKDVELRCDPISGHTALYWYRQSLGQGLEFLIYFQGNSAPDKSGLPSDRFSAERTGGSVSTLTIQRTQQEDSAVYLCASSLQGGGYGYTFGSGTRLTVV.

This clone occurred once. The chain uses TRBV7-2 and TRBJ2-4; 12 bases fit TRBD2. Germline V gene lookup returns CDR1 SGHTA and CDR2 FQGNSA. CDR3 length equals 15 residues. V lost 4 bases and J lost 8; bases outside the gene matches: 6. The CDR3 sequence: CASSSTLAGGYIQYF. The DNA of the CDR3 is TGTGCCAGCAGCTCGACACTAGCGGGAGGTTACATTCAGTACTTC.

The chain carries TRBV7-6 and TRBJ2-5, with 16 positions matching TRBD2. Trimming took 5 bases from V and 4 from J; bases not matched to a gene: 13. CDR1 is SGHVS, CDR2 FNYEAQ, per germline. This CDR3 contains 19 residues. CDR3 region: CASSPIGTSGGASVETQYF. The CDR3 DNA reads as TGTGCCAGCAGCCCTATCGGGACTAGCGGGGGGGCCAGTGTAGAGACCCAGTACTTC.